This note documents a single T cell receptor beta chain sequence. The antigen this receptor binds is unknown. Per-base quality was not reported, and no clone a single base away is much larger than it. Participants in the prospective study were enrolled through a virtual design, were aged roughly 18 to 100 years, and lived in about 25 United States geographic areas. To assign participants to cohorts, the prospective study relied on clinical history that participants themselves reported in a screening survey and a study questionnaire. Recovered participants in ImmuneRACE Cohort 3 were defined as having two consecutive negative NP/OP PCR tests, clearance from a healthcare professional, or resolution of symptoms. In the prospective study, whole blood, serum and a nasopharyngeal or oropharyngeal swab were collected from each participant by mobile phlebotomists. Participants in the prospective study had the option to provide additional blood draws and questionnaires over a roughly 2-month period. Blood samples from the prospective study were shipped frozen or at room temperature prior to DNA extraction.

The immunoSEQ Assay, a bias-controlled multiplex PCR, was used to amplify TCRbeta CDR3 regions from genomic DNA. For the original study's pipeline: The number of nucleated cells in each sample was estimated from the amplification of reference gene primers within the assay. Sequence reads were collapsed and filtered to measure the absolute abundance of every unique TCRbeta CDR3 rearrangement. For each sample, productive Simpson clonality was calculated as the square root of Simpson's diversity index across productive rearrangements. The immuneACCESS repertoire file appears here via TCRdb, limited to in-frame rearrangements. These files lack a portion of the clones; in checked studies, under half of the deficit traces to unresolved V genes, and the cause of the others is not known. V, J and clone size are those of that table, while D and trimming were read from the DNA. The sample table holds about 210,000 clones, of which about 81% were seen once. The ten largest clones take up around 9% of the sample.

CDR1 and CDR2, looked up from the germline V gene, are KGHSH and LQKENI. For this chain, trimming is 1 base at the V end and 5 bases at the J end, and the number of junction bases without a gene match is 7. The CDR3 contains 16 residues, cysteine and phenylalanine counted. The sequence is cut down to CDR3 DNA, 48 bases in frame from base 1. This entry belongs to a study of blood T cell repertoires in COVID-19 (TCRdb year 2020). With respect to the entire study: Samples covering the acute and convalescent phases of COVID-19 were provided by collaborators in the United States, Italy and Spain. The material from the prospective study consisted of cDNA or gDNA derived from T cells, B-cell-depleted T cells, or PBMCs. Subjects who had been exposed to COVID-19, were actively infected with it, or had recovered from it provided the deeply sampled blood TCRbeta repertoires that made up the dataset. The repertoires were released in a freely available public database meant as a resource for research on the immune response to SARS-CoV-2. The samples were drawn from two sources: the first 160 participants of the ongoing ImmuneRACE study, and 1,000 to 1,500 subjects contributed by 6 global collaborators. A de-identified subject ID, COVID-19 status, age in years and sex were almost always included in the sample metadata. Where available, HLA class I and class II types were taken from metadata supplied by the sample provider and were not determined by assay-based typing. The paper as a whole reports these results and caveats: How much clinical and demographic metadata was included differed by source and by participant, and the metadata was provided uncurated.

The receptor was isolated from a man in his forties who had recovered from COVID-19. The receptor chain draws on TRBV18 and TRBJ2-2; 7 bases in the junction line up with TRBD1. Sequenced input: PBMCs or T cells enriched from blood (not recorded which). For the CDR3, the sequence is CASSPRYNRGTGELFF. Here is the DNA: TGTGCCAGCTCACCACGATATAACAGGGGTACCGGGGAGCTGTTTTTT.